Listed below are T cell receptor beta chains from one sample, sequenced in a study of long-term antiretroviral therapy in people with HIV. The repertoire was sequenced with immunoSEQ multiplex PCR; TCRdb's copy has only in-frame clones and lacks some. The table shows more than 15,000 clones, with 80% occurring only once. The sequences come from unsorted PBMCs, collected 2.9 years after starting antiretroviral therapy. The receptors derive from a woman between 25 and 40 years old with HIV. The CDR3 runs from the conserved cysteine through the conserved F or W. Only part of the rows carry a size: once, few, many, or a class if the clone is expanded.

cdr3_length,clone_size,j_call,v_call,cdr3_aa
19,.,TRBJ2-1,TRBV7-6,CASSLGVVSGGPHVNEQFF
14,.,TRBJ1-5,TRBV19,CASRRDSLNQPQHF
13,.,.,TRBV30,CALTAYSYNEQFF
15,.,TRBJ2-7,TRBV28,CASSSGTGATDEQYF
14,.,TRBJ1-1,TRBV29-1,CSVARGRQNTEAFF
12,.,TRBJ1-2,TRBV10-2,CASGYASYGYTF
12,.,TRBJ2-1,TRBV6-1,CASKRFNPEQFF
11,.,TRBJ1-3,TRBV19,CASTSGNTIYF
13,.,TRBJ1-2,TRBV2,CASSKDKGYGYTF
14,.,TRBJ1-1,TRBV13,CASSLRGMNTEAFF
13,.,TRBJ1-1,TRBV2,CASSEAGAVEAFF
9,.,TRBJ1-3,TRBV30,CAWRNTIYF
12,.,TRBJ2-1,TRBV19,CATREGGSEQFF
18,once,TRBJ2-2,TRBV27,CASSLSSTSGSYTGELFF
15,.,TRBJ2-3,TRBV5-1,CASSKRQGESDTQYF
11,.,TRBJ2-3,TRBV29-1,CSVDSRYQQYF
18,.,TRBJ1-6,TRBV12-5,CASGLITNLIYNNSPLHF
16,few,TRBJ1-3,TRBV13,CASSLVYGGSGNTIYF
14,once,TRBJ1-2,TRBV5-4,CASSAGTENYGYTF
15,.,TRBJ1-4,TRBV19,CATTPRDRVNEKLFF
14,.,TRBJ2-1,TRBV10-3,CAMGLAGGQGEQFF
16,.,TRBJ1-2,TRBV11-2,CASSKAGTEANYGYTF
15,.,TRBJ2-3,TRBV11-2,CASSSGTGLTDTQYF
15,.,TRBJ1-1,TRBV5-1,CASSGPGTGGSEAFF
13,.,TRBJ1-1,TRBV29-1,CSANIGMNTEAFF
14,.,TRBJ1-6,TRBV4-2,CASSPGEGDSPLHF
14,once,TRBJ2-5,TRBV7-9,CASSFDLRIQTQYF
14,.,TRBJ1-5,TRBV2,CASYLDRGNQPQHF
14,.,TRBJ1-2,TRBV29-1,CSVSVRPYLYGYTF
14,.,TRBJ2-1,TRBV27,CASSGTGAYNEQFF
12,.,TRBJ1-1,TRBV2,CASSPDSPEAFF
13,.,TRBJ2-1,TRBV27,CASKTALRNEQFF
19,.,TRBJ1-5,TRBV19,CASSIAGTGQSYSNQPQHF
17,.,TRBJ2-1,TRBV11-2,CASSPKYSGGPYNEQFF
16,.,TRBJ1-2,TRBV9,CASSVTQDRSPYGYTF
13,few,TRBJ1-6,TRBV19,CASSLGGNSPLHF
17,.,TRBJ2-1,TRBV29-1,CSVEGLAGGPPYNEQFF
16,.,TRBJ2-2,TRBV5-1,CASSYRLAGDLGELFF
15,.,TRBJ1-1,TRBV5-1,CASSLNMPADTEAFF
13,once,TRBJ1-6,TRBV5-1,CASSPDVFSPLHF
14,.,TRBJ1-1,TRBV18,CASSPRGENTEAFF
14,.,TRBJ1-2,TRBV4-2,CASSQDPTGDGYTF
16,few,TRBJ2-2,TRBV9,CASSVEGQGNTGELFF
16,.,TRBJ2-2,TRBV23-1,CASSHPPQGNTGELFF